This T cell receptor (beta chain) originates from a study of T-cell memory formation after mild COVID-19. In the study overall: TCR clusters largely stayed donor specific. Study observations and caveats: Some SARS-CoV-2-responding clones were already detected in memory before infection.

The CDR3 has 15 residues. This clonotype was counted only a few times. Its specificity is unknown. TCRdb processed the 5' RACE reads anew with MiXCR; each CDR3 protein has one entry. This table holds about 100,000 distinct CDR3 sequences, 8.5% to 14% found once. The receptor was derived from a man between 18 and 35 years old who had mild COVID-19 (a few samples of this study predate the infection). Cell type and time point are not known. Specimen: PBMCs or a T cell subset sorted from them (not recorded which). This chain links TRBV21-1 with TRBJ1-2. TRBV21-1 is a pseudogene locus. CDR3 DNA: TGTGCCAGCAGCAAAGCGAGGACAGCGGTCTATGGCTACACCTTC. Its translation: CASSKARTAVYGYTF.